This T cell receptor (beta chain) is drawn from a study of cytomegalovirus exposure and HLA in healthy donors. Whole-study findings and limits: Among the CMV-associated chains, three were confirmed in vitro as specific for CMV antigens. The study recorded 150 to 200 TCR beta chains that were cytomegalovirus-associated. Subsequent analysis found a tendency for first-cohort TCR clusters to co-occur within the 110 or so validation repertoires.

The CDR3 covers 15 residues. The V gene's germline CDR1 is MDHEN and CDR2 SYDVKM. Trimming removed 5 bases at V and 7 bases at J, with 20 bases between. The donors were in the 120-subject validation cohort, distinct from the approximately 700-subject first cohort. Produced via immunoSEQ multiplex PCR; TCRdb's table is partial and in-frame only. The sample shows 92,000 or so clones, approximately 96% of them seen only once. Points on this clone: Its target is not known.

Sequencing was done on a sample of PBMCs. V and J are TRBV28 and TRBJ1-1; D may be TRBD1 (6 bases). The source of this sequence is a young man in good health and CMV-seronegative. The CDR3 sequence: CASSLHEGGGGEAFF. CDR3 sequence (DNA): TGTGCCAGCAGTCTCCACGAAGGGGGAGGGGGTGAAGCTTTCTTT.